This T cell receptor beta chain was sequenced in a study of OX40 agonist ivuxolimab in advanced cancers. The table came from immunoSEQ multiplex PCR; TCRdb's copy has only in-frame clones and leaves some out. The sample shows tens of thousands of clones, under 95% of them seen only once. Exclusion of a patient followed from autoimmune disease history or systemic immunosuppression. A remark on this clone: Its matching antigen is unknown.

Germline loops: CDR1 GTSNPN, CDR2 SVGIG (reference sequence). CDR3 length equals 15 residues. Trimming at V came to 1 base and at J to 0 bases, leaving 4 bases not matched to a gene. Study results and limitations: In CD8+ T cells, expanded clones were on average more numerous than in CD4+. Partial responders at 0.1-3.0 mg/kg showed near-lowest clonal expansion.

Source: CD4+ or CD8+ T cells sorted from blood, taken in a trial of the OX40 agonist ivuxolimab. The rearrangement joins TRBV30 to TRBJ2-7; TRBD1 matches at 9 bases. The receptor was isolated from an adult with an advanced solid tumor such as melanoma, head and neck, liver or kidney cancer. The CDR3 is CAWSGDRAGSYEQYF. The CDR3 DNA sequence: TGTGCCTGGAGTGGGGACAGGGCGGGCTCCTACGAGCAGTACTTC.